Listed here are 10 T cell receptor beta chains from one sample, sequenced in a study of blood T cell repertoires in COVID-19. Generated by immunoSEQ multiplex PCR, the TCRdb table keeps only in-frame clones and is missing some. The table lists 50,000 to 65,000 clones, almost 85% of them singletons. The sequencing sample was made of peripheral blood. Source of these receptors: a man aged 55 to 70 with COVID-19, enrolled during active disease.

V usage is TRBV9 and J usage is TRBJ2-7; possibly TRBD2 for D (6 bases). Trimming took 2 bases from V and 2 from J, leaving 14 bases between them. The CDR3 is 15 residues long. The germline V gene has CDR1 SGDLS and CDR2 YYNGEE. CDR3: CASSVSGTSPYEQYF. The CDR3 region has the DNA TGTGCCAGCAGCGTTAGCGGAACAAGCCCCTACGAGCAGTACTTC.

This clone was counted a few times. V usage is TRBV24-1 and J usage is TRBJ1-2, with D possibly being TRBD1 (5 bases). This CDR3 contains 13 residues. Trimming removed 6 bases from V and 2 bases from J, with 9 bases in between. Germline V gene data show CDR1 as KGHDR and CDR2 as SFDVKD. The CDR3 DNA follows: TGTGCCACCAGTCCCTCAGGGAACTATGGCTACACCTTC. Translating gives CATSPSGNYGYTF.

The chain employs TRBV7-2 and TRBJ1-1; a possible D gene is TRBD1 (5 bases). Germline V gene lookup returns CDR1 SGHTA and CDR2 FQGNSA. The V gene lost 2 bases and the J gene lost 3 bases, with 16 bases spanning the gap. The CDR3 is 16 residues long. The CDR3 DNA follows: TGTGCCAGCAGCTTAAGTATGAATACGGGGGACACTGAAGCTTTCTTT. This gives the protein CASSLSMNTGDTEAFF.

This clone was counted once. The genes are TRBV19 and TRBJ2-3, with 13 bases aligning to TRBD2. The CDR3 spans 18 residues. Germline assignment: CDR1 LNHDA and CDR2 SQIVND (reference sequence). J lost 4 bases, V lost 4 bases, and 11 bases had no gene match. Written as DNA, the CDR3 is TGTGCCAGTAGTACTCTACCTAAACTAGCGGGAGGGTCAGATACGCAGTATTTT. It yields the protein CASSTLPKLAGGSDTQYF.

V is TRBV6-4 and J is TRBJ1-6, with a weak D call TRBD1 (5 bases). The CDR3 contains 14 residues. CDR1 is MRHNA and CDR2 is SNTAGT in the germline V gene. V dropped 5 bases and J dropped 2 bases, with 7 bases sitting between them. The CDR3 DNA follows: TGTGCCAGCAGTCAGGGCGCCTATAATTCACCCCTCCACTTT. It specifies CASSQGAYNSPLHF.

The rearrangement joins TRBV10-1 to TRBJ2-1; D uncertain. This CDR3 comprises 12 residues. V gave up 11 bases and J gave up 2 bases, with 10 bases separating them. Germline loops: CDR1 WNHNN, CDR2 SYGVQD (reference sequence). CDR3 coding DNA: TGCGCCGTCCGGAGTCCCTACAATGAGCAGTTCTTC. This codes for CAVRSPYNEQFF.

The J gene is TRBJ2-1, the V gene TRBV10-3; tentative D call: TRBD2 (5 bases). The germline CDR1 and CDR2 sequences are ENHRY and SYGVKD. Trimming pared 4 bases from V and 5 bases from J, leaving 9 bases between. This CDR3 has 13 amino acids. As DNA, the CDR3 is TGTGCCATCAGTGGGACTTCCCACAATGAGCAGTTCTTC. As protein: CAISGTSHNEQFF.

The chain couples TRBV5-5 to TRBJ1-2; D unresolved. The CDR3 covers 15 residues. Trimming left V 0 bases short and J 0 bases short, with 9 bases between. Germline V gives CDR1 SGHKS, CDR2 YYEKEE (reference sequence). CDR3 region: CASSLVGRTNYGYTF. CDR3 coding DNA: TGTGCCAGCAGCTTGGTGGGCAGAACTAACTATGGCTACACCTTC.

The chain uses TRBV18 and TRBJ2-2; 8 bases agree with TRBD2. Germline values: CDR1 KGHSH, CDR2 LQKENI. The CDR3 length is 15 residues. The ends lost 1 base at V and 2 bases at J; junction bases unmatched: 0. CDR3 nucleotides: TGTGCCAGCTCACCACTAGCGGGAAACACCGGGGAGCTGTTTTTT. Its translation: CASSPLAGNTGELFF.

This clone was picked up many times. This rearrangement joins TRBV3-1 (or the pseudogene TRBV3-2) to TRBJ2-5, with D unresolved. Trimming cost V 4 bases and J 5 bases, with 17 bases left between them. This CDR3 has 15 amino acids. Germline values: CDR1 LGHDT, CDR2 YNNKEL (reference sequence). The chain's CDR3 is CASSRETHHLETQYF. In DNA form, the CDR3 reads TGTGCCAGCAGCCGTGAGACTCACCACCTGGAGACCCAGTACTTC.